This is a list of T cell receptor beta chains from one sample in a study of monozygotic twins with inflammatory bowel disease. Using the 5' RACE reads, TCRdb records one entry per CDR3 protein without DNA. The ten top clones account for roughly 7.5%, within a sample of around 210,000 distinct CDR3 sequences. The sample taken for sequencing was blood. The source of these receptors is a human donor with ulcerative colitis or Crohn's disease, or a healthy co-twin of an affected twin (not recorded which). The CDR3 runs from the conserved cysteine through the conserved F or W. The order of the fields is CDR3 protein, V gene, J gene.

CDR3: CDSSLGDRATYEQYF
V: TRBV7-6
J: TRBJ2-7

CDR3: CASSGPTTGANVLTF
V: TRBV12-3/TRBV12-4
J: TRBJ2-6

CDR3: CASPRGGTQETQYF
V: TRBV6-1
J: TRBJ2-5

CDR3: CASSRGLAGVYYEQYF
V: TRBV25-1
J: TRBJ2-7

CDR3: CASSFSPGTGNYGYTF
V: TRBV13
J: TRBJ1-2

CDR3: CASSEVRGYYGYTF
V: TRBV2
J: TRBJ1-2

CDR3: CASSMPSQSSNEQFF
V: TRBV19
J: TRBJ2-1

CDR3: CASSLGGEGWNQPQHF
V: TRBV7-2
J: TRBJ1-5

CDR3: CSARDFGTAGYTF
V: TRBV20-1
J: TRBJ1-2

CDR3: CSAFPGQILSYEQYF
V: TRBV20-1
J: TRBJ2-7

CDR3: CSASGGRGEKLFF
V: TRBV20-1
J: TRBJ1-4

CDR3: CASSVAGGGNYGYTF
V: TRBV9
J: TRBJ1-2

CDR3: CASSLAHGGLAGGTYNEQFF
V: TRBV12-3/TRBV12-4
J: TRBJ2-1

CDR3: CASSPTLQGSGANVLTF
V: TRBV5-1
J: TRBJ2-6

CDR3: CSAPRTGVESPLHF
V: TRBV20-1
J: TRBJ1-6

CDR3: CASSLTGGNTEAFF
V: TRBV5-1
J: TRBJ1-1

CDR3: CASSLLLEGMRELFF
V: TRBV28
J: TRBJ2-2

CDR3: CASKAESADTQYF
V: TRBV3-1
J: TRBJ2-3

CDR3: CASSQLWENYGYTF
V: TRBV4-1
J: TRBJ1-2

CDR3: CASLGSSEGNQPQHF
V: TRBV3-1
J: TRBJ1-5

CDR3: CASRQGGVDGETQYF
V: TRBV12-3/TRBV12-4
J: TRBJ2-5

CDR3: CSARDAGRADSGANVLTF
V: TRBV20-1
J: TRBJ2-6

CDR3: CASRDFGDRENTEAFF
V: TRBV10-2
J: TRBJ1-1

CDR3: CASSFQGAYSDTQYF
V: TRBV7-2
J: TRBJ2-3

CDR3: CASSLQGGSYNEQFF
V: TRBV19
J: TRBJ2-1

CDR3: CASSSGDIGGYTF
V: TRBV5-1
J: TRBJ1-2

CDR3: CSGRDRVSGELFF
V: TRBV29-1
J: TRBJ2-2

CDR3: CASSVDRLGEQYF
V: TRBV27
J: TRBJ2-7

CDR3: CASRSGAQETQYF
V: TRBV5-4
J: TRBJ2-5

CDR3: CASSETGDTQYF
V: TRBV5-1
J: TRBJ2-3

CDR3: CAISESRTGGSTNEKLFF
V: TRBV10-3
J: TRBJ1-4

CDR3: CAWSVQRGANQPQHF
V: TRBV30
J: TRBJ1-5

CDR3: CASSFMVMNTEAFF
V: TRBV5-4
J: TRBJ1-1

CDR3: CASSQVGSGWGDEQFF
V: TRBV3-1
J: TRBJ2-1

CDR3: CATSREGTGITEAFF
V: TRBV15
J: TRBJ1-1

CDR3: CSGVLNTEAFF
V: TRBV20-1
J: TRBJ1-1

CDR3: CSVELYPNEQFF
V: TRBV29-1
J: TRBJ2-1

CDR3: CATSDSRGGAFF
V: TRBV24-1
J: TRBJ1-1

CDR3: CASSHINRDASDTQYF
V: TRBV4-1
J: TRBJ2-3

CDR3: CASSFSRLGGYTF
V: TRBV28
J: TRBJ1-2

CDR3: CASIPGQGAGEQFF
V: TRBV5-1
J: TRBJ2-1

CDR3: CASSFLGQGSFQETQYF
V: TRBV5-1
J: TRBJ2-5

CDR3: CASSFKGAPQNGYTF
V: TRBV27
J: TRBJ1-2

CDR3: CASSSVGEYHTEAFF
V: TRBV27
J: TRBJ1-1

CDR3: CASSLALGTGDEQYF
V: TRBV7-9
J: TRBJ2-7

CDR3: CASSRGGARSGELFF
V: TRBV12-3/TRBV12-4
J: TRBJ2-2

CDR3: CASSPADSDTEAFF
V: TRBV5-1
J: TRBJ1-1

CDR3: CASIPTEGSNQPQHF
V: TRBV6-1
J: TRBJ1-5

CDR3: CASSSDSEETQYF
V: TRBV7-9
J: TRBJ2-5

CDR3: CASSPTAGGSGNTIYF
V: TRBV5-6
J: TRBJ1-3

CDR3: CASSLGAWLDTQYF
V: TRBV7-3
J: TRBJ2-3

CDR3: CASSLDRTGELFF
V: TRBV5-4
J: TRBJ2-2

CDR3: CATLLPPNTEAFF
V: TRBV7-2
J: TRBJ1-1

CDR3: CASSPRGRFEAFF
V: TRBV12-3/TRBV12-4
J: TRBJ1-1

CDR3: CASSEGAGELFF
V: TRBV12-3/TRBV12-4
J: TRBJ2-2

CDR3: CASSQTENYGYTF
V: TRBV4-2
J: TRBJ1-2

CDR3: CASSQAGQLEKLFF
V: TRBV3-1
J: TRBJ1-4

CDR3: CAWSMPGVGGYTF
V: TRBV30
J: TRBJ1-2

CDR3: CASSYRHQNTEAFF
V: TRBV6-5
J: TRBJ1-1

CDR3: CASSFTGDYNEQFF
V: TRBV6-2/TRBV6-3
J: TRBJ2-1